This TCR beta chain stems from a study of CD8+ T cells in alopecia areata. For the study at large: Tofacitinib administration persisted for 6 to 18 months, succeeded by 6 months off drug. Study observations and caveats: In scalp and blood during tofacitinib, many expanded lesional clones persisted.

This clone showed up just once. Its antigen is not identified. As the sequencing template, cDNA was produced by extracting RNA and reverse transcribing it. The method was immunoSEQ multiplex PCR; TCRdb's version includes in-frame clones alone and lacks a portion of them. Seen here are about 4,000 clones, roughly three quarters observed once, and the top ten hold around 8.5%. Indicated treatment: oral pan-JAK inhibitor, 5-10 mg twice daily. Lesional scalp punch biopsies and peripheral blood were collected from alopecia areata patients. The TCR comes from a human donor with alopecia areata. The specimen comprised skin, sampled at week 24, from a patient treated with tofacitinib.

CDR3 bases: TGTGCCAGCAGTGTTTATATCTCCGGGACAGCTAATGAGCAGTTCTTC. Amino acid sequence: CASSVYISGTANEQFF. The chain uses TRBV2 and TRBJ2-1; 7 bases are shared with TRBD1. V was clipped by 4 bases and J by 7 bases; unmatched bases: 13. The CDR3 runs to 16 residues. Germline V gives CDR1 SNHLY, CDR2 FYNNEI.